A single sample is the source of the 28 T cell receptor beta chains below, sequenced in a study of T cells in Graves' hyperthyroidism and ophthalmopathy. Authors of the study amplified TCR beta CDR3 regions from RNA transcripts. During a first-round RT-PCR of the TCR CDR3, the HTBI primer set was used. MiXCR, run by TCRdb on the multiplex PCR reads, gives a single entry per CDR3 protein. The sample lists 450,000 to 650,000 distinct CDR3 sequences; 12% to 15% were seen once. The sequencing sample was made of blood. The receptors were gathered from a woman aged 18-29 years with Graves' ophthalmopathy.

The gene calls are TRBV6-1 and TRBJ2-2, with 7 bases identical to TRBD1. J gave up 0 bases and V 3 bases, and 4 bases lay outside the gene matches. Germline lookup yields CDR1 MNHNS and CDR2 SASEGT. This CDR3 has 16 amino acids. CDR3 in DNA: TGTGCCAGCAGTGACACGACAGGGTCGAACACCGGGGAGCTGTTTTTT. It yields the protein CASSDTTGSNTGELFF.

This rearrangement joins TRBV7-9 to TRBJ2-2; 7 bases fit TRBD2. CDR3 length equals 15 residues. Germline CDR1 SEHNR, CDR2 FQNEAQ (reference sequence). V dropped 8 bases and J dropped 1; count of bases not matched to a gene: 7. The CDR3 reads CASPRRGENTGELFF. The CDR3 DNA follows: TGTGCCAGCCCGAGACGGGGGGAGAACACCGGGGAGCTGTTTTTT.

This clonotype appeared a few times. The rearrangement links TRBV20-1 to TRBJ2-7; 9 bases map to TRBD2. Losses at the gene ends were 3 bases for V and 5 bases for J; bases not matched to a gene: 8. Per the germline V gene, CDR1 is DFQATT and CDR2 is SNEGSKA (reference sequence). The length of the CDR3 is 14 residues. CDR3 coding DNA: TGCAGTGCTAGGGTTGTTAGCGGGAGTGACGAGCAGTACTTC. Residues: CSARVVSGSDEQYF.

This clonotype has a handful of counts. The chain carries TRBV18 and TRBJ1-4; D gene uncertain. CDR1 and CDR2 (germline): KGHSH, LQKENI. The CDR3 covers 15 residues. V was shortened by 1 base and J by 10 bases, with 16 bases between the two germline ends. The CDR3 sequence is CASSPLFSQIGKLFF. The CDR3 DNA reads as TGTGCCAGCTCACCACTCTTCAGCCAAATCGGAAAACTGTTTTTT. Variable domain in full (rest from reference TRBV18 and TRBJ1-4): NAGVMQNPRHLVRRRGQEARLRCSPMKGHSHVYWYRQLPEEGLKFMVYLQKENIIDESGMPKERFSAEFPKEGPSILRIQQVVRGDSAAYFCASSPLFSQIGKLFFGSGTQLSVL.

This clonotype appeared once. This sequence joins TRBV7-2 and TRBJ1-2; D remains unclear. Per germline, CDR1 SGHTA and CDR2 FQGNSA. CDR3 length: 14 amino acids. V lost 2 bases, J lost 0 bases, and 7 bases lay in between. The CDR3 reads CASSLLGSNYGYTF. For the CDR3, the DNA is TGTGCCAGCAGCTTACTTGGTTCTAACTATGGCTACACCTTC. Together with reference TRBV7-2 and TRBJ1-2, the CDR3 gives the full variable domain: GAGVSQSPSNKVTEKGKDVELRCDPISGHTALYWYRQSLGQGLEFLIYFQGNSAPDKSGLPSDRFSAERTGGSVSTLTIQRTQQEDSAVYLCASSLLGSNYGYTFGSGTRLTVV.

This clonotype was detected ten times or more. This chain joins TRBV7-8 and TRBJ1-1; possibly TRBD1 for D (5 bases). CDR1 SGHVS and CDR2 FQNEAQ come from the germline V gene. The CDR3 extends over 18 amino acids. Between the trimmed V and J ends, which lost 1 base and 0 bases, there was a span of 18 bases. The CDR3 region has the DNA TGTGCCAGCAGCTTAGGTTCGAACAGGTGGACCTTGAACACTGAAGCTTTCTTT. Encoded protein: CASSLGSNRWTLNTEAFF.

This clonotype was found many times. This sequence joins TRBV30 and TRBJ1-5; D is perhaps TRBD1 (5 bases). The CDR3 has 13 residues. The germline V gene encodes CDR1 GTSNPN and CDR2 SVGIG (reference sequence). Trimming removed 1 base at V and 3 bases at J, with 7 bases between. The CDR3, as DNA: TGTGCCTGGAGTGGAGGGGTCAATCAGCCCCAGCATTTT. It is translated as CAWSGGVNQPQHF.

There are many counts of this clonotype. The chain joins TRBV5-1 to TRBJ1-1, with D uncertain. The ends were cut back, 3 bases at V and 3 bases at J, with 15 bases in the middle. The CDR3 is 15 residues long. Per the germline V gene, CDR1 is SGHRS and CDR2 is YFSETQ. The CDR3 protein is CASSSGGTGDTEAFF. The CDR3 DNA follows: TGCGCCAGCAGCTCGGGAGGTACTGGGGACACTGAAGCTTTCTTT. The whole variable domain, remainder taken from reference TRBV5-1 and TRBJ1-1, is KAGVTQTPRYLIKTRGQQVTLSCSPISGHRSVSWYQQTPGQGLQFLFEYFSETQRNKGNFPGRFSGRQFSNSRSEMNVSTLELGDSALYLCASSSGGTGDTEAFFGQGTRLTVV.

To note about this clonotype: One end of the junction is discordant with germline, which a read error may explain. The chain links TRBV6-2 or TRBV6-3 to TRBJ2-7, with D uncertain. Germline values: CDR1 MNHEY, CDR2 SVGEGT. This CDR3 has 13 residues. This CDR3 is CAGSFGQVYEQYF. The CDR3 DNA reads TGTGCCGGCAGTTTCGGCCAAGTCTACGAGCAGTACTTC.

The genes are TRBV5-4 and TRBJ2-7; TRBD1 is a possible D gene (6 bases). V lost 3 bases to trimming and J lost 3 bases, with 16 bases between them. Germline V gene sequence: CDR1 SGHNT, CDR2 YYREEE (reference sequence). The CDR3 sequence is 15 residues long. The CDR3 protein is CASSSDWGPGYEQYF. The CDR3 DNA reads as TGTGCCAGCAGCTCGGACTGGGGGCCGGGCTACGAGCAGTACTTC. The full variable domain, in which reference TRBV5-4 and TRBJ2-7 provide the parts outside the CDR3, is ETGVTQSPTHLIKTRGQQVTLRCSSQSGHNTVSWYQQALGQGPQFIFQYYREEENGRGNFPPRFSGLQFPNYSSELNVNALELDDSALYLCASSSDWGPGYEQYFGPGTRLTVT.

This chain uses TRBV2 with TRBJ1-4, with 7 bases identical to TRBD1. The germline CDR1 and CDR2 sequences are SNHLY and FYNNEI. This CDR3 is 16 amino acids long. With 5 bases clipped from V and 3 bases from J, the junction kept 9 bases outside the gene matches. The CDR3 nucleotides are TGTGCCAGCAGTTTGGGCCCCGGGACAGCTAATGAAAAACTGTTTTTT. Amino acids: CASSLGPGTANEKLFF.

In this sample, this clonotype turned up many times. The rearrangement joins TRBV12-3 or TRBV12-4 to TRBJ1-5; no firm D call. The CDR3 spans 14 residues. Trimming shortened V by 6 bases and J by 11 bases, and 20 bases separated the two germline ends. This CDR3 reads CASSPTLGAGAQHF. CDR3 in DNA: TGTGCCAGCAGCCCAACCCTCGGTGCCGGGGCCCAGCATTTT.

The rearrangement joins TRBV20-1 to TRBJ2-1; 8 nucleotides match TRBD1. Germline V lookup: CDR1 DFQATT, CDR2 SNEGSKA (reference sequence). Unmatched junction bases numbered 14, after V lost 3 bases and J lost 4 bases. The CDR3 is 17 amino acids. The DNA of the CDR3 is TGCAGTGCTAGGGGGCCGGCACGGGACAGGTCGTACAATGAGCAGTTCTTC. Its translation: CSARGPARDRSYNEQFF.

A note on this clonotype: This may be a read error: a much more frequent sequence differs by one nucleotide. The chain combines TRBV20-1 with TRBJ2-3, with 8 positions matching TRBD2. The CDR3 covers 14 residues. V gave up 4 bases and J gave up 0 bases; unmatched junction bases: 3. Germline CDR1 is DFQATT and CDR2 is SNEGSKA (reference sequence). Here the CDR3 DNA reads TGCAGTGCTAAGAAGCGGGGGAGCACAGATACGCAGTATTTT. It codes for CSAKKRGSTDTQYF.

This clonotype was counted at least ten times. V usage is TRBV5-1 and J usage is TRBJ1-1; 8 positions agree with TRBD1. The CDR3 sequence is 14 residues long. Germline V gene sequence: CDR1 SGHRS, CDR2 YFSETQ. The J segment lost 5 bases and the V segment lost 1 base, leaving 4 bases of the junction unmatched. The CDR3 region is CASSLWQGATEAFF. The CDR3 DNA reads as TGCGCCAGCAGCTTGTGGCAGGGGGCGACTGAAGCTTTCTTT.

This clonotype was observed many times. The chain links TRBV7-8 to TRBJ2-5; a possible D gene is TRBD1 (5 bases). Deletions cut 2 bases from V and 7 bases from J, with 17 bases between. This CDR3 has 15 residues. CDR1 is SGHVS, CDR2 FQNEAQ, per germline. The DNA of the CDR3 is TGTGCCAGCAGCTTACGCAGGGTGGGGCTGTCGACCCAGTACTTC. Translating gives CASSLRRVGLSTQYF. The variable domain in full, completed from reference TRBV7-8 and TRBJ2-5, reads GAGVSQSPRYKVAKRGQDVALRCDPISGHVSLFWYQQALGQGPEFLTYFQNEAQLDKSGLPSDRFFAERPEGSVSTLKIQRTQQEDSAVYLCASSLRRVGLSTQYFGPGTRLLVL.

There are many counts of this clonotype. This sequence joins TRBV4-1 and TRBJ2-1; 7 positions match TRBD2. The V gene's germline CDR1 is MGHRA and CDR2 YSYEKL. The trim removed 3 bases at V and 12 bases at J, leaving 5 bases unmatched. The CDR3 is 12 residues long. As DNA, the CDR3 is TGCGCCAGCAGCCATGGGGGGGTGGTGCAGTTCTTC. It translates to CASSHGGVVQFF.

There are a few counts of this clonotype. The chain is built from TRBV10-3 and TRBJ2-7; D unresolved. Germline CDR1 reads ENHRY; CDR2 reads SYGVKD. V shed 4 bases and J shed 3 bases, with 10 bases lying between them. This CDR3 is built from 13 residues. The CDR3 region is CAISGTASYEQYF. CDR3 coding DNA: TGTGCCATCAGTGGAACAGCCAGCTACGAGCAGTACTTC.

This chain joins TRBV19 and TRBJ2-7, with D unclear. The CDR3 totals 13 residues. Germline lookup yields CDR1 LNHDA and CDR2 SQIVND (reference sequence). V dropped 4 bases and J dropped 4 bases, with 11 bases sitting between them. CDR3 sequence reads: CASSTAGSYEQYF. The CDR3 DNA reads as TGTGCCAGTAGTACCGCTGGATCGTACGAGCAGTACTTC.

This clonotype was picked up many times. This chain connects TRBV20-1 to TRBJ2-4, with TRBD2 matching over 12 bases. CDR1 DFQATT and CDR2 SNEGSKA come from the germline V gene (reference sequence). V lost 6 bases to trimming and J lost 0 bases; unmatched junction nucleotides: 3. The CDR3 totals 15 residues. CDR3 protein: CSASGLAGAKNIQYF. The CDR3 DNA follows: TGCAGTGCGTCGGGACTAGCGGGAGCCAAAAACATTCAGTACTTC.

This clonotype was seen only a few times. This sequence joins TRBV6-5 and TRBJ2-7; D is perhaps TRBD2 (5 bases). The CDR3 loop spans 16 amino acids. Germline V gene lookup returns CDR1 MNHEY and CDR2 SVGAGI. Trimming left V 0 bases short and J 5 bases short, with 17 bases between. This CDR3 reads CASSYSLSGLANEQYF. The CDR3 bases are TGTGCCAGCAGTTACTCCCTTAGTGGGCTAGCTAACGAGCAGTACTTC.

The chain joins TRBV6-1 to TRBJ2-7; TRBD1 aligns across 8 bases. The CDR3 has 13 amino acids. V lost 8 bases to trimming and J lost 3 bases; unmatched junction nucleotides: 6. Per the germline V gene, CDR1 is MNHNS and CDR2 is SASEGT. The CDR3 DNA is TGTGCCAGCCGGTTCACAGGGGGCTACGAGCAGTACTTC. Translated: CASRFTGGYEQYF.

V usage is TRBV5-8 and J usage is TRBJ2-7; 11 bases map to TRBD2. Germline V gene sequence: CDR1 SGHTS, CDR2 YDEGEE. The length of the CDR3 is 16 residues. Germline trimming cut 0 bases from V and 2 bases from J; bases unmatched to any gene: 4. For the CDR3, the DNA is TGTGCCAGCAGCTTGGCCGGGGGACTAGCGGCCTACGAGCAGTACTTC. It is translated as CASSLAGGLAAYEQYF. Filled out from reference TRBV5-8 and TRBJ2-7, the complete variable domain reads EAGVTQSPTHLIKTRGQQATLRCSPISGHTSVYWYQQALGLGLQFLLWYDEGEERNRGNFPPRFSGRQFPNYSSELNVNALELEDSALYLCASSLAGGLAAYEQYFGPGTRLTVT.

This clonotype was recorded many times. The V and J genes are TRBV27 and TRBJ2-1; D call uncertain. CDR1 is MNHEY, CDR2 SMNVEV, per germline (reference sequence). This CDR3 is 14 amino acids long. The V gene lost 1 base and the J gene lost 2 bases, with 6 bases spanning the gap. The CDR3 is CASSLLGPYNEQFF. CDR3 in DNA: TGTGCCAGCAGTTTATTAGGACCCTACAATGAGCAGTTCTTC.

This clonotype was seen ten or more times. The chain carries TRBV5-1 and TRBJ1-2, with a weak D call TRBD1 (5 bases). V lost 3 bases and J lost 2, with 11 bases in between. This CDR3 contains 14 residues. Germline V CDR1 and CDR2: SGHRS, YFSETQ. For the CDR3, the DNA is TGCGCCAGCAGCTATCAGACAGAGAACTATGGCTACACCTTC. Translating it yields CASSYQTENYGYTF. Looking up the rest from reference TRBV5-1 and TRBJ1-2 gives the full variable domain: KAGVTQTPRYLIKTRGQQVTLSCSPISGHRSVSWYQQTPGQGLQFLFEYFSETQRNKGNFPGRFSGRQFSNSRSEMNVSTLELGDSALYLCASSYQTENYGYTFGSGTRLTVV.

J is TRBJ2-1 and V is TRBV3-1; the match to TRBD1 covers 9 bases. Trimming took 6 bases from V and 2 from J; bases not matched to a gene: 5. This CDR3 contains 15 residues. CDR1 is LGHDT, CDR2 YNNKEL, per germline (reference sequence). CDR3 coding DNA: TGTGCCAGCAGTCGCACAGGGGGCGCCTACAATGAGCAGTTCTTC. This translates into CASSRTGGAYNEQFF.

This clonotype has just a few counts. The chain carries TRBV20-1 and TRBJ1-5; no clear D gene. This CDR3 has 15 residues. Trimming took 3 bases from V and 0 from J, leaving 12 bases between them. Germline V gene lookup returns CDR1 DFQATT and CDR2 SNEGSKA (reference sequence). The CDR3 loop is CSASFMMTSNQPQHF. CDR3 bases: TGCAGTGCTAGTTTTATGATGACTAGCAATCAGCCCCAGCATTTT.

Ten or more counts support this clonotype. This chain's CDR3 is CASSSLDGYEQYF. DNA for the CDR3: TGTGCCAGCAGCTCCTTAGACGGATACGAGCAGTACTTC. The genes are TRBV5-6 and TRBJ2-7; unclear D gene. The CDR3 is 13 amino acids. Germline values: CDR1 SGHDT, CDR2 YYEEEE. Trimming left V 3 bases short and J 4 bases short, with 11 bases between.